The clone carrying this T cell receptor (beta chain) came up a few times. Its target is not known. The time point here: sample taken at primary tumor resection. No cell sorting; template was whole RNA from tumor, lung tissue or PBMC. The data are from a study of spatial heterogeneity in lung cancer. Whole-study context: As counted in raw reads, each unique TCR and UMI combination appeared more than ten times on average. Findings and limits, study-wide: Blood carried ubiquitous expanded tumor TCRs more at resection than follow-up.

Trimming took 4 bases from V and 1 from J, leaving 10 bases between them. This CDR3 is 15 amino acids long. Germline lookup yields CDR1 SEHNR and CDR2 FQNEAQ (reference sequence). TCR cDNA molecules were tagged individually, and each one carried a unique molecular identifier. TCRdb fed the 5' RACE reads into MiXCR, producing one record per CDR3 protein. The repertoire holds about 45,000 distinct CDR3 sequences, with roughly an eighth as singletons. The clonotype comes from a male donor with early-stage non-small cell lung cancer. Sequences were derived from PBMCs, sampled at surgery. The chain carries TRBV7-9 and TRBJ2-2; D ambiguous. This CDR3 reads CASSYTERNTGELFF. The CDR3 region has the DNA TGTGCCAGCAGCTACACAGAAAGGAACACCGGGGAGCTGTTTTTT.